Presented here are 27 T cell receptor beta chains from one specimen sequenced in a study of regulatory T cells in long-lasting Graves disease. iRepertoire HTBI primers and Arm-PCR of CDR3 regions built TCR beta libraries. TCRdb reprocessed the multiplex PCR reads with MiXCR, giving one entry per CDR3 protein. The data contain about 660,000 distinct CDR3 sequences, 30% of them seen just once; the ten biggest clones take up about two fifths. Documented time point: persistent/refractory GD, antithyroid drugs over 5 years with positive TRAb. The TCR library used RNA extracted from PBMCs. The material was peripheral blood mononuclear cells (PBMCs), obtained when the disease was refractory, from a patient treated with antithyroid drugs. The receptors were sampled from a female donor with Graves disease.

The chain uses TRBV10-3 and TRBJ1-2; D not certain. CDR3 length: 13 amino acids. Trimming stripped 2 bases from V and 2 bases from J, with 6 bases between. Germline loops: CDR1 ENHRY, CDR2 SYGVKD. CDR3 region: CAISEEVNYGYTF. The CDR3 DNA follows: TGTGCCATCAGTGAGGAAGTGAACTATGGCTACACCTTC.

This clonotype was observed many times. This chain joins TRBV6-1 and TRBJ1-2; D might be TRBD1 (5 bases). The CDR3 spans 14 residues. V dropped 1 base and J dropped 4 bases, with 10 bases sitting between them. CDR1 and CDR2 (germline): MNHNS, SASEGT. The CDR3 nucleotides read TGTGCCAGCAGTGAAGGCAGGGAAGCCTATGGCTACACCTTC. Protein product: CASSEGREAYGYTF.

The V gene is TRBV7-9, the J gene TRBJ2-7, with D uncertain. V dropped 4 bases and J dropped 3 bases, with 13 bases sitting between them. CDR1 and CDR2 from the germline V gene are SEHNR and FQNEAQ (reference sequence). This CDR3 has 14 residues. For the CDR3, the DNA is TGTGCCAGCAGCTCGTCCAGCGCGTTCTACGAGCAGTACTTC. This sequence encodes CASSSSSAFYEQYF.

The CDR3 coding sequence is TGTGCCAGCAGCGCCCCTTTACCGGGACAGGGGGCGAGACAGCCCCAGCATTTT. The encoded protein is CASSAPLPGQGARQPQHF. The rearrangement uses TRBV11-2 and TRBJ1-5; TRBD1 matches at 12 bases. The J segment lost 7 bases and the V segment lost 5 bases, leaving 15 bases of the junction unmatched. The CDR3 sequence is 18 residues long. Germline lookup yields CDR1 SGHAT and CDR2 FQNNGV.

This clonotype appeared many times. The CDR3 coding sequence is TGTGCCAGCAGTTCAACGGTGCACATTCAGTACTTC. Protein product: CASSSTVHIQYF. The rearrangement uses TRBV12-3 or TRBV12-4 and TRBJ2-4; D is undetermined. The CDR3 is made up of 12 amino acids. The V end was cut by 4 bases, the J end by 8 bases, with 9 bases between.

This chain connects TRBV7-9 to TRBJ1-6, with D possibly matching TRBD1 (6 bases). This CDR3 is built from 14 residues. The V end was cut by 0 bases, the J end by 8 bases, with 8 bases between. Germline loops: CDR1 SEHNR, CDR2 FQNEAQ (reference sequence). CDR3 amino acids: CASSLATGHSPLHF. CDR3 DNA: TGTGCCAGCAGCTTAGCGACAGGACATTCACCCCTCCACTTT.

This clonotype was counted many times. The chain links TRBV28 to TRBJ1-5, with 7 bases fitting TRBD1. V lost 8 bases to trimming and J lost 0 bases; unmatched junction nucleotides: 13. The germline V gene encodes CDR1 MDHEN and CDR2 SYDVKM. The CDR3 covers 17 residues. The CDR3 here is CASRRDSRSYSNQPQHF. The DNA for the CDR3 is TGTGCCAGCCGAAGGGACAGCAGATCCTATAGCAATCAGCCCCAGCATTTT.

CDR3 in DNA: TGTGCCAGCCCCCCGACAGGGGTGGAGTACACTGAAGCTTTCTTT. Translating gives CASPPTGVEYTEAFF. The rearrangement joins TRBV6-2 or TRBV6-3 to TRBJ1-1, with 8 bases fitting TRBD1. CDR3 length: 15 amino acids. Germline values: CDR1 MNHEY, CDR2 SVGEGT. Trimming cost V 8 bases and J 3 bases; bases outside gene matches: 11.

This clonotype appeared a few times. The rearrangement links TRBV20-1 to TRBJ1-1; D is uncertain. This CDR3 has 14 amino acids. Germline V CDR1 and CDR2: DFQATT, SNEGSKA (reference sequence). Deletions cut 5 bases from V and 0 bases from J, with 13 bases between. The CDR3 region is CSASTRPLNTEAFF. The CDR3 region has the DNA TGCAGTGCTTCTACAAGGCCTTTGAACACTGAAGCTTTCTTT.

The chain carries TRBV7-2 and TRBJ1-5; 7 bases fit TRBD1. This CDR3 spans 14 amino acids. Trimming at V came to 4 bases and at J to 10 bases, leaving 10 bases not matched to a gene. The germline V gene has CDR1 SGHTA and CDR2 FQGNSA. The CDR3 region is CASSYGTVTPPQHF. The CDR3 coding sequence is TGTGCCAGCAGCTACGGGACAGTGACTCCACCCCAGCATTTT.

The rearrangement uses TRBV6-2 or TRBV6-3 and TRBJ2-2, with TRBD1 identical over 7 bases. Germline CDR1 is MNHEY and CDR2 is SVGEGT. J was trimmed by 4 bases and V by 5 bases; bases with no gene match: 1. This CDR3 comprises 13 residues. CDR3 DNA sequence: TGTGCCAGCAGTACAGGGGCCACCGGGGAGCTGTTTTTT. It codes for CASSTGATGELFF.

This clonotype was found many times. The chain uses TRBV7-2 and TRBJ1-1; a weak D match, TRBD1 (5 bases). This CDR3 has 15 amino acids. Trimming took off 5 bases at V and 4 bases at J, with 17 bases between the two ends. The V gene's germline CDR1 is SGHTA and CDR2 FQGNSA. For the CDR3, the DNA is TGTGCCAGCAGCCCTAGGGACCGTGTAGGCACTGAAGCTTTCTTT. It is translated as CASSPRDRVGTEAFF.

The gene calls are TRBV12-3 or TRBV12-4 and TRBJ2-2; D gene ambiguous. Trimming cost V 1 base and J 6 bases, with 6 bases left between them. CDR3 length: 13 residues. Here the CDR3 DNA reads TGTGCCAGCAGTTTAGGCCCGCCCGGGGAGCTGTTTTTT. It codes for CASSLGPPGELFF.

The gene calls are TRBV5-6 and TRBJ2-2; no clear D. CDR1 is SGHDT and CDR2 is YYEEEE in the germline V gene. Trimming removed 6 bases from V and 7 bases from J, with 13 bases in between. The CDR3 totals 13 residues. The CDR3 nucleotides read TGTGCCAGCAATTTTTTAGTGGACGGGGAGCTGTTTTTT. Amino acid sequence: CASNFLVDGELFF. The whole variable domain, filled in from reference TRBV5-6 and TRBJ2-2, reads DAGVTQSPTHLIKTRGQQVTLRCSPKSGHDTVSWYQQALGQGPQFIFQYYEEEERQRGNFPDRFSGHQFPNYSSELNVNALLLGDSALYLCASNFLVDGELFFGEGSRLTVL.

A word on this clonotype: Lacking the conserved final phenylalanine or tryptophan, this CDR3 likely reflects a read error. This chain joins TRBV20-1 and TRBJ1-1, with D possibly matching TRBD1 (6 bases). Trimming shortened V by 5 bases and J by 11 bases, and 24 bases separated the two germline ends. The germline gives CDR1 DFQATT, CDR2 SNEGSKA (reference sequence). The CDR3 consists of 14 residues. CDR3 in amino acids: CSALPGTQLELAFI. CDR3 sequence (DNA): TGCAGTGCTTTACCCGGGACACAACTGGAGTTGGCTTTCATT.

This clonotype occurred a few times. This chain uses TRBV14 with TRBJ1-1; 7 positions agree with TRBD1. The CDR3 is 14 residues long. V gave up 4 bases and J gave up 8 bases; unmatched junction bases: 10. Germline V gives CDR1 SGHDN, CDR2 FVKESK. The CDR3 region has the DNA TGTGCCAGCAGCCTAAGACAGGGACCCCAAGAAGCTTTCTTT. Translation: CASSLRQGPQEAFF.

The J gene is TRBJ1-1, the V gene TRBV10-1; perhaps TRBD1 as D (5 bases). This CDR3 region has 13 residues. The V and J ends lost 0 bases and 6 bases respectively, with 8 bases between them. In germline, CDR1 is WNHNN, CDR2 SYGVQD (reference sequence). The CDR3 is CASSESGGAEAFF. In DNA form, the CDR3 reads TGCGCCAGCAGTGAGTCCGGGGGGGCTGAAGCTTTCTTT.

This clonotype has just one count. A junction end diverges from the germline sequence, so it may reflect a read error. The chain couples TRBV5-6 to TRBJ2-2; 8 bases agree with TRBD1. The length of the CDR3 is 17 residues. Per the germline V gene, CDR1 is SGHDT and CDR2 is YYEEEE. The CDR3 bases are TGTGCCAGCAGCTCTCCGGGACAGGAATTCGGCACCGGGGAGCTGTTTTTC. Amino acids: CASSSPGQEFGTGELFF.

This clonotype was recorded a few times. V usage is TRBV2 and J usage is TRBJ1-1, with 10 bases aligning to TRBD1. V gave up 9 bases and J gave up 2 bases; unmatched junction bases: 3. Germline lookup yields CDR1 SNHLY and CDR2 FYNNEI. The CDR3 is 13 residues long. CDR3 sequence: CARRTGGNTEAFF. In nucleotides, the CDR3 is TGTGCCAGACGGACAGGGGGAAACACTGAAGCTTTCTTT.

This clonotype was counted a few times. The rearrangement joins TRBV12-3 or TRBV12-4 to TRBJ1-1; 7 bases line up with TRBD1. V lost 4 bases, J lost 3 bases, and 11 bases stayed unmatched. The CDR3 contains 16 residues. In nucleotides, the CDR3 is TGTGCCAGCAGTTACGCGGGGAGGGGGCGAGACACTGAAGCTTTCTTT. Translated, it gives CASSYAGRGRDTEAFF.

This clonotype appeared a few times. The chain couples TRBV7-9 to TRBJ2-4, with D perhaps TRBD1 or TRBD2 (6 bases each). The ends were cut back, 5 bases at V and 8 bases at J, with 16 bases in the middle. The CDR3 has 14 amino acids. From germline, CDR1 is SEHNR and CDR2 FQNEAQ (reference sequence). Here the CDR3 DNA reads TGTGCCAGCAGCCCTCGAGGGGGGTGGGACATTCAGTACTTC. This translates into CASSPRGGWDIQYF.

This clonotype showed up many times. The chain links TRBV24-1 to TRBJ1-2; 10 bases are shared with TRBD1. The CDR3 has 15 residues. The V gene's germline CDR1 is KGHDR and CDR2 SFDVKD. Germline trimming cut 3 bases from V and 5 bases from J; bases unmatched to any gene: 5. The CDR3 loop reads CATSDTGTGAYGYTF. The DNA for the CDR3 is TGTGCCACCAGTGATACCGGGACAGGGGCATATGGCTACACCTTC.

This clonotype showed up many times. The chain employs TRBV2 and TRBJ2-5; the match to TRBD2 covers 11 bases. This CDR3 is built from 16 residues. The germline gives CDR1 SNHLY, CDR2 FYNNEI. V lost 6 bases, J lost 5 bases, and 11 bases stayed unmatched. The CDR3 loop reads CASRTGTSGIGETQYF. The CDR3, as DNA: TGTGCCAGCAGGACCGGGACTAGCGGTATTGGGGAGACCCAGTACTTC.

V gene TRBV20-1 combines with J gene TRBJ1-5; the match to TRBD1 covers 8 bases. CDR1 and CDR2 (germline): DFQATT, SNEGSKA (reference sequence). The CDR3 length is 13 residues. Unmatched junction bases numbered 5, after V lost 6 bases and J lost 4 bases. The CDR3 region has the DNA TGCAGTGCCCAAGGACAGGGAAATCAGCCCCAGCATTTT. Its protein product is CSAQGQGNQPQHF.

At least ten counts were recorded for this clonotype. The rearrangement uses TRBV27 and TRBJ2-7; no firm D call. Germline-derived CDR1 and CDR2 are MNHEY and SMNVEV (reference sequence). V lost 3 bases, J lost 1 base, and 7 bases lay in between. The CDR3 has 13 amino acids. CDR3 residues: CASSFSVSYEQYF. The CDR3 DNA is TGTGCCAGCAGTTTTTCAGTTTCCTACGAGCAGTACTTC.

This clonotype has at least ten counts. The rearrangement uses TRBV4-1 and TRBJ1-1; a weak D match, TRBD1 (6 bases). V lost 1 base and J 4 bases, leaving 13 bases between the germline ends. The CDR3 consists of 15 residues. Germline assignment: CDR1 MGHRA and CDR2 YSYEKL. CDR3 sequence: CASSQVATGFTEAFF. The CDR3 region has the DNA TGCGCCAGCAGCCAAGTGGCAACAGGGTTCACTGAAGCTTTCTTT.

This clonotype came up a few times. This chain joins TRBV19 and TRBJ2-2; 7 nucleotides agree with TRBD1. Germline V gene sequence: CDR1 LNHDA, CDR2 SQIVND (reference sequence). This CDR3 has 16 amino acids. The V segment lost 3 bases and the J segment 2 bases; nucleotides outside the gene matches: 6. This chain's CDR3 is CASSMPGTVNTGELFF. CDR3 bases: TGTGCCAGTAGTATGCCCGGGACAGTCAACACCGGGGAGCTGTTTTTT.